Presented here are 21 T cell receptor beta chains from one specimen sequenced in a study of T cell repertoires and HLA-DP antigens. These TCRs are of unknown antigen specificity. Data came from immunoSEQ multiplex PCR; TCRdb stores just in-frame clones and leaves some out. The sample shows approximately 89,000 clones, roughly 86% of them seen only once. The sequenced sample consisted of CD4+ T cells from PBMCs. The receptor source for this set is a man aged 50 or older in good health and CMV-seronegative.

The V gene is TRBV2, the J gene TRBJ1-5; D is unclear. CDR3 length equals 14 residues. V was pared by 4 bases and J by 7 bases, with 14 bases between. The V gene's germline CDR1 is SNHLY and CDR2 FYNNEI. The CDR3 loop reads CASSGTTITQPQHF. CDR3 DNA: TGTGCCAGCAGTGGGACCACTATAACGCAGCCCCAGCATTTT.

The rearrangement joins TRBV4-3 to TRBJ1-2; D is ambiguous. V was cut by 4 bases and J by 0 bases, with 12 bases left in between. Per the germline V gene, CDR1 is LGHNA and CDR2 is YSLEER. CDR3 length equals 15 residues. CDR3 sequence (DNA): TGCGCCAGCAGCCCAAGGCCGGGCTCTAACTATGGCTACACCTTC. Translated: CASSPRPGSNYGYTF.

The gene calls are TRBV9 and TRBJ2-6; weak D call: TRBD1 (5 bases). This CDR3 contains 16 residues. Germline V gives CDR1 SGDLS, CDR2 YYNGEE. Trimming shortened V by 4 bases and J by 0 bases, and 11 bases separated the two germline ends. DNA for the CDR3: TGTGCCAGCAGCCAAGTCGACAGCTCTGGGGCCAACGTCCTGACTTTC. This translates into CASSQVDSSGANVLTF.

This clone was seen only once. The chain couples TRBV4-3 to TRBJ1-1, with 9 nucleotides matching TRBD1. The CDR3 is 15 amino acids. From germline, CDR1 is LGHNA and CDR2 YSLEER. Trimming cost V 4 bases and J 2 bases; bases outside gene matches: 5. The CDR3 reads CASSRRDRENTEAFF. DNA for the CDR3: TGCGCCAGCAGCCGCCGGGACAGGGAAAACACTGAAGCTTTCTTT.

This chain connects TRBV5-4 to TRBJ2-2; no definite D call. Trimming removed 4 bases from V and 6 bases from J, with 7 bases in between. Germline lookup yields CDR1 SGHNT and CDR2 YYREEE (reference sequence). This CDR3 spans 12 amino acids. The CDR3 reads CASSRKSGELFF. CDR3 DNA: TGTGCCAGCAGCCGAAAATCCGGGGAGCTGTTTTTT. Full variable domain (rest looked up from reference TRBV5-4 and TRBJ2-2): ETGVTQSPTHLIKTRGQQVTLRCSSQSGHNTVSWYQQALGQGPQFIFQYYREEENGRGNFPPRFSGLQFPNYSSELNVNALELDDSALYLCASSRKSGELFFGEGSRLTVL.

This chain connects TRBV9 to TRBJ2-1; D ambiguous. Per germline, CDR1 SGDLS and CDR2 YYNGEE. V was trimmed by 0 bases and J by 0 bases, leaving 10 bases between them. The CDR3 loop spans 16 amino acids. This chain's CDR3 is CASSVAGGGSYNEQFF. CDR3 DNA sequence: TGTGCCAGCAGCGTAGCCGGCGGCGGCTCCTACAATGAGCAGTTCTTC. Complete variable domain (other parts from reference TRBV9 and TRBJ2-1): DSGVTQTPKHLITATGQRVTLRCSPRSGDLSVYWYQQSLDQGLQFLIQYYNGEERAKGNILERFSAQQFPDLHSELNLSSLELGDSALYFCASSVAGGGSYNEQFFGPGTRLTVL.

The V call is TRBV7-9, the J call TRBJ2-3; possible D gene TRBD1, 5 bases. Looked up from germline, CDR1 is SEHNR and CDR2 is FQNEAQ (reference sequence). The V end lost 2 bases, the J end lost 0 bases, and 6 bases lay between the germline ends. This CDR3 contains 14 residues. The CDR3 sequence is CASSLQGSTDTQYF. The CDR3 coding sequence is TGTGCCAGCAGCTTACAGGGTAGCACAGATACGCAGTATTTT.

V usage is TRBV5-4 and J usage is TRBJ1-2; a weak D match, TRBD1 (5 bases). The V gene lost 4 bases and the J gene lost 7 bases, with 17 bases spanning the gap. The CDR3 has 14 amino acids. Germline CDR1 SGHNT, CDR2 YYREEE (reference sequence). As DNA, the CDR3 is TGTGCCAGCAGCGAATCCCAGGGAGTCGCTGGCTACACCTTC. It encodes CASSESQGVAGYTF. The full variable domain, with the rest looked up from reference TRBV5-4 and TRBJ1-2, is ETGVTQSPTHLIKTRGQQVTLRCSSQSGHNTVSWYQQALGQGPQFIFQYYREEENGRGNFPPRFSGLQFPNYSSELNVNALELDDSALYLCASSESQGVAGYTFGSGTRLTVV.

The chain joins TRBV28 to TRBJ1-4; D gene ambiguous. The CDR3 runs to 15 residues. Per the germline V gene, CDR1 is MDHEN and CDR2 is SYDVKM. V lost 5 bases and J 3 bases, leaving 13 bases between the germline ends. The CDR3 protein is CASSGGSLANEKLFF. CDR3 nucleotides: TGTGCCAGCAGTGGAGGGAGCTTGGCTAATGAAAAACTGTTTTTT.

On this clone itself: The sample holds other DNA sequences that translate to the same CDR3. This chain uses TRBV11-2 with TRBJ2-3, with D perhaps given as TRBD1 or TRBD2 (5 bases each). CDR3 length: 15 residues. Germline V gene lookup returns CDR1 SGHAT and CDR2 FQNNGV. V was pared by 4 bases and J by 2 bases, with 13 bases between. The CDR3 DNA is TGTGCCAGCAGCTCGCCGGGACCCTCCACAGATACGCAGTATTTT. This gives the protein CASSSPGPSTDTQYF.

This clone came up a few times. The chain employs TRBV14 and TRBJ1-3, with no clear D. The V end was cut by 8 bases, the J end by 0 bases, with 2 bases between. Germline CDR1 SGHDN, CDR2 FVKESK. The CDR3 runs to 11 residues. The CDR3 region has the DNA TGTGCCAGCCGCTCTGGAAACACCATATATTTT. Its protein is CASRSGNTIYF.

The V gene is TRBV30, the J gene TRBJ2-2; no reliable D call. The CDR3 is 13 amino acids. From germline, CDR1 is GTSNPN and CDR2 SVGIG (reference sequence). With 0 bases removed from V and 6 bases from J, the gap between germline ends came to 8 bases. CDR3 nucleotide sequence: TGTGCCTGGAGTGTACTGGGTCCCGGGGAGCTGTTTTTT. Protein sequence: CAWSVLGPGELFF. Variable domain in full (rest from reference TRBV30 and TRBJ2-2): SQTIHQWPATLVQPVGSPLSLECTVEGTSNPNLYWYRQAAGRGLQLLFYSVGIGQISSEVPQNLSASRPQDRQFILSSKKLLLSDSGFYLCAWSVLGPGELFFGEGSRLTVL.

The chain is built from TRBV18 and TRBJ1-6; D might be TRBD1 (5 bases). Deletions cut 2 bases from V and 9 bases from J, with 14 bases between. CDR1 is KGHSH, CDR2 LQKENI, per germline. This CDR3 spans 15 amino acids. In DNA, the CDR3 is TGTGCCAGCTCACCAGGTGAGGGGTTGCGTTCACCCCTCCACTTT. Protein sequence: CASSPGEGLRSPLHF.

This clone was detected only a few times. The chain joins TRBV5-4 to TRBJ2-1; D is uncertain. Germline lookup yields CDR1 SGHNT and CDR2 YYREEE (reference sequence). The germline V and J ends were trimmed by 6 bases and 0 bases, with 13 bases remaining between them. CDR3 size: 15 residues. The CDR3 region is CASTVSLSSYNEQFF. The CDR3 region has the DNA TGTGCCAGCACCGTAAGCCTCAGCTCCTACAATGAGCAGTTCTTC.

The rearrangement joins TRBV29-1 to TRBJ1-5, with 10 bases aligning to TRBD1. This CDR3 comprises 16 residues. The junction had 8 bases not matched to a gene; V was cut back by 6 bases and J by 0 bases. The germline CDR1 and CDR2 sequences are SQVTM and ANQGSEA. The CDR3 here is CSVAGTGANSNQPQHF. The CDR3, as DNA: TGCAGCGTGGCCGGGACAGGGGCGAATAGCAATCAGCCCCAGCATTTT.

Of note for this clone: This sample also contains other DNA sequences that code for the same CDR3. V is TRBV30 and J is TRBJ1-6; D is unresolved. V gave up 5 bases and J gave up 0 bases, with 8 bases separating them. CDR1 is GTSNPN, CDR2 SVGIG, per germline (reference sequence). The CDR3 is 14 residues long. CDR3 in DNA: TGTGCCTGGTCCCGGAGCTCCTATAATTCACCCCTCCACTTT. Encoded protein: CAWSRSSYNSPLHF.

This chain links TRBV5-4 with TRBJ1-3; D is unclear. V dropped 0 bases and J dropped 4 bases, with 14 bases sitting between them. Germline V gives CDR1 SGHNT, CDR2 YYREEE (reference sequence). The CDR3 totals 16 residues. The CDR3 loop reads CASSLEAKRPGNTIYF. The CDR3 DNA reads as TGTGCCAGCAGCTTGGAGGCCAAAAGGCCAGGAAACACCATATATTTT.

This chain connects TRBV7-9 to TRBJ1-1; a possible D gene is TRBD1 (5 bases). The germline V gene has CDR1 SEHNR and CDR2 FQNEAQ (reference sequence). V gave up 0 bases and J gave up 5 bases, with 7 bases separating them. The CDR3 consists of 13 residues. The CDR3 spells CASSLAGVTEAFF. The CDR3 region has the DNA TGTGCCAGCAGCTTAGCAGGGGTTACTGAAGCTTTCTTT.

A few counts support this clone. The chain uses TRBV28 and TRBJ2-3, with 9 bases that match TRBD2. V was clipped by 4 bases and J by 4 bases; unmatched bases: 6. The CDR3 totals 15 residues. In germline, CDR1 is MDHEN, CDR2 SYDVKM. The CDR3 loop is CASSSLAGRADTQYF. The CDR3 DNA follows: TGTGCCAGCAGTTCCCTAGCGGGAAGGGCAGATACGCAGTATTTT.

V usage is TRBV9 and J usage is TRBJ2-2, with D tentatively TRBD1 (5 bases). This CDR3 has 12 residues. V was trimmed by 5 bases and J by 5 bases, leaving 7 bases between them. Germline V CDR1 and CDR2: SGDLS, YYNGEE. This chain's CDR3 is CASSQGTGELFF. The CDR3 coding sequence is TGTGCCAGCAGTCAGGGTACCGGGGAGCTGTTTTTT.

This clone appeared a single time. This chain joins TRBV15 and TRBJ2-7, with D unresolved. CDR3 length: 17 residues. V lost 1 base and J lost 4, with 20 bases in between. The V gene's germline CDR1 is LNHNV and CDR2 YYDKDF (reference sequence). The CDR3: CATSRGSPNPFPYEQYF. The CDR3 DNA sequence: TGTGCCACCAGCAGAGGGTCCCCTAATCCATTCCCTTACGAGCAGTACTTC.